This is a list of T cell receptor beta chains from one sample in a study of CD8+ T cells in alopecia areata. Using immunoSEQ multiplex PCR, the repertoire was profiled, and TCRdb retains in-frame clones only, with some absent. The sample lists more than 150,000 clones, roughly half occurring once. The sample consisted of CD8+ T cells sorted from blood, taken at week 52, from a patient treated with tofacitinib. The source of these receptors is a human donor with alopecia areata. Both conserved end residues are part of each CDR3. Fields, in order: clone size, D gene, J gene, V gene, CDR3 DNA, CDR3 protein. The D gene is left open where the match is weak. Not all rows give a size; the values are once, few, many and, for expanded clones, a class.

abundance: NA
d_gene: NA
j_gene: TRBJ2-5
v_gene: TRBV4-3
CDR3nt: TGCGCCAGCAGCCAAGTCGATTCCCCTAAAGAGACCCAGTACTTC
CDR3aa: CASSQVDSPKETQYF

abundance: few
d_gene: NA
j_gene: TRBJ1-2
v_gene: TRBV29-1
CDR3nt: TGCAGCGTTGAAGGGGCTAGGGGTAACTATGGCTACACCTTC
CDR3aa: CSVEGARGNYGYTF

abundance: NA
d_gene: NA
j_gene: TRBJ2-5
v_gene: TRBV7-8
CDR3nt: TGTGCCAGCAGCTTAGGGTTCCAGATCCAGGAGACCCAGTACTTC
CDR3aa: CASSLGFQIQETQYF

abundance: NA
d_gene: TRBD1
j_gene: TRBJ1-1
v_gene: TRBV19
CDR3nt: TGTGCCAGTAGCGATCCGGGACAGGGGAGTGGGACTGAAGCTTTCTTT
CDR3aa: CASSDPGQGSGTEAFF

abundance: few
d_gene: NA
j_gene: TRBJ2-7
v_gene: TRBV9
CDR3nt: TGTGCCAGCAGCGTAGACGCGTCGCCCGCCCGCGAGCAGTACTTC
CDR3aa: CASSVDASPAREQYF

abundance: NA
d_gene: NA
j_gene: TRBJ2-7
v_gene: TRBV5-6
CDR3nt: TGTGCCAGCAGCTTGGTTCCCTACCGAGAGCAGTACTTC
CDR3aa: CASSLVPYREQYF

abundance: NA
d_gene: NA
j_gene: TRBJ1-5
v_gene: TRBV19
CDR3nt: TGTGCCAGTACCAGGGAATGGAGCAATCAGCCCCAGCATTTT
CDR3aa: CASTREWSNQPQHF

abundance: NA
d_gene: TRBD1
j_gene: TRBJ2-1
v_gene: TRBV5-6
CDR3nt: TGTGCCAGCAGCTTTGGACAGGGAAACAATGAGCAGTTCTTC
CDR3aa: CASSFGQGNNEQFF

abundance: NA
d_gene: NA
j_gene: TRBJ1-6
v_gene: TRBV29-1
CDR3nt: TGCAGCCATGAGGACCGTGCCTCCTATAATTCACCCCTCCACTTT
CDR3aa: CSHEDRASYNSPLHF

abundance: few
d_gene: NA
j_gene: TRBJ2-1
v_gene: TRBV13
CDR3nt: TGTGCCAGCAGCGAAGGAGGACCAATTGGGGGAGATGAGCAGTTCTTC
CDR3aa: CASSEGGPIGGDEQFF

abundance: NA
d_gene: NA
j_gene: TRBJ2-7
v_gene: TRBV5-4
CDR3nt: TGTGCCAGCAGCCTTCGGGACTCCTACGAGCAGTACTTC
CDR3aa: CASSLRDSYEQYF

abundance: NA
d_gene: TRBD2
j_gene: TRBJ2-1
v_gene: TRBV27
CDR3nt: TGTGCCAGCAGTTTATTCGGGGGGGCGCGGAATGAGCAGTTCTTC
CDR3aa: CASSLFGGARNEQFF

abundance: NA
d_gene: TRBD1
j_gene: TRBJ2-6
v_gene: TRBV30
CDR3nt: TGTGCCTGGAGTGTAGGACAGGTACTCTCTGGGGCCAACGTCCTGACTTTC
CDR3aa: CAWSVGQVLSGANVLTF

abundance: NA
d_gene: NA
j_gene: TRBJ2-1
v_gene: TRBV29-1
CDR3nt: TGCAGCGTCGAACAGGTCCCAACCTACAATGAGCAGTTCTTC
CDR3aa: CSVEQVPTYNEQFF

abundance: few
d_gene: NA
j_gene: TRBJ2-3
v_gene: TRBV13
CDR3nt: TGTGCCAGCAGCTTAGTTCCGGATACGCAGTATTTT
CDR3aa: CASSLVPDTQYF

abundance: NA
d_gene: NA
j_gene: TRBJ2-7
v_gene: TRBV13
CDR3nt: TGTGCCAGCAGCTTAGGGACTGGCTACGAGCAGTACTTC
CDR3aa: CASSLGTGYEQYF

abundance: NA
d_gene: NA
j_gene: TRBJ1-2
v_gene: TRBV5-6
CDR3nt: TGTGCCAGCACCTCGGGGGCGCGGGGCTACACCTTC
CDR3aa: CASTSGARGYTF

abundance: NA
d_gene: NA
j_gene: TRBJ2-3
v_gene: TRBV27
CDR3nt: TGTGCCAGCAGGATGAGCACAGATACGCAGTATTTT
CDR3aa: CASRMSTDTQYF

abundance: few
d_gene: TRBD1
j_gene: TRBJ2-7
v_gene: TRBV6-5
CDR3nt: TGTGCCAGCAGTTACTCGAGGACAGGGATGAACGAGCAGTACTTC
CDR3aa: CASSYSRTGMNEQYF

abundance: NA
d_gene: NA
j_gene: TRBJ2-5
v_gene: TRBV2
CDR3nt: TGTGCCAGCATTGGGACACCCGCTATCCAAGAGACCCAGTACTTC
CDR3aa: CASIGTPAIQETQYF

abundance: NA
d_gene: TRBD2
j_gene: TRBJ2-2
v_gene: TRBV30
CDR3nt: TGTGCCTGGAGTGGGCTAGCGGGGGGAACCGCGAACACCGGGGAGCTGTTTTTT
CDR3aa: CAWSGLAGGTANTGELFF

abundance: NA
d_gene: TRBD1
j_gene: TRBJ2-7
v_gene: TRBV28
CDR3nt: TGTGCCAGCAGTTCCTGGACAGGGGACCTCTACGAGCAGTACTTC
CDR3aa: CASSSWTGDLYEQYF

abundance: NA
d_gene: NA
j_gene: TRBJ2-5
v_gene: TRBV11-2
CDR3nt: TGTGCCAGCAGCTTAGATGGGGAAGAGACCCAGTACTTC
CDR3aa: CASSLDGEETQYF

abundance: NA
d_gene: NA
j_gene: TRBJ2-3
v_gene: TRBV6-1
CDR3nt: TGTGCCAGCAGTGTCACTTTCACAGATACGCAGTATTTT
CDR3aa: CASSVTFTDTQYF

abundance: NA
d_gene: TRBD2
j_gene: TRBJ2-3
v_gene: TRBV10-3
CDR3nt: TGTGCCTCCTTAGCGGGGGGATCCACAGATACGCAGTATTTT
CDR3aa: CASLAGGSTDTQYF